The rows below give T cell receptor beta chains drawn from one sample of a study of naive and memory T cell subsets. Each CDR3 protein is one row after TCRdb ran MiXCR on the UMI-ligation and nested PCR reads. The sample lists over 75,000 distinct CDR3 sequences, about an eighth occurring once. The sequenced material came from central memory CD4+ T cells from blood. The origin of the receptors is a human donor in good health. Both conserved end residues are trimmed from each CDR3.

V	J	CDR3
TRBV20-1	TRBJ2-7	SARDVSGSYEQY
TRBV12-3/TRBV12-4	TRBJ1-1	ASSSGQGAYTEAF
TRBV7-2	TRBJ1-2	ASSLVAGGGFGYGYT
TRBV20-1	TRBJ2-3	SATRGTSGSLTDTQY
TRBV7-2	TRBJ2-7	ASSLGTSPSYEQY
TRBV2	TRBJ2-2	ASGALAAGELF
TRBV7-8	TRBJ2-3	ASSPSETSTDTQY
TRBV6-5	TRBJ1-3	ASSGKGNTIY
TRBV14	TRBJ2-3	ASSQLTSARTDTQY
TRBV4-1	TRBJ1-1	ASSHRPSQDTEAF
TRBV20-1	TRBJ2-7	SATTGLSYEQY
TRBV13	TRBJ2-7	ASSRAVNSYEQY
TRBV4-1	TRBJ2-3	ASSQDRGSGSDTQY
TRBV6-5	TRBJ2-5	ASISDGGETQY
TRBV20-1	TRBJ2-6	SLLEIGLAVLSGANVLT
TRBV11-2	TRBJ1-2	ASSSGQGGGYT
TRBV6-1	TRBJ2-3	ASSEALRGGTDTQY
TRBV4-2	TRBJ2-3	ASSQDTSGSAGDTQY
TRBV19	TRBJ1-5	ASNENSNQPQH
TRBV27	TRBJ2-7	ASSVRTSGIGTYEQY
TRBV4-1	TRBJ2-1	ASAIAGPYNEQF
TRBV30	TRBJ1-2	AWSVYRTNYGYT
TRBV7-7	TRBJ2-3	ASRSPGQHTDTQY
TRBV20-1	TRBJ2-7	SARDRQGRLAGHSYEQY
TRBV20-1	TRBJ2-5	SEEVDGTQY
TRBV28	TRBJ1-2	ASSPPGRLGYGYT
TRBV29-1	TRBJ2-1	SAVTAFGSYNEQF
TRBV20-1	TRBJ2-7	SASEGNYEQY
TRBV3-1	TRBJ1-1	ASSQNLNTEAF
TRBV11-2	TRBJ2-1	ASSLWGYNEQF
TRBV6-6	TRBJ1-1	ASSYHRGNTEAF
TRBV6-2/TRBV6-3	TRBJ1-5	ASSGGGSFNQPQH
TRBV28	TRBJ2-7	ASIDGTSYEQY
TRBV5-1	TRBJ1-1	ASSFGPGNTEAF
TRBV7-8	TRBJ1-1	ASSLASVPEAF
TRBV11-3	TRBJ2-7	ASSGPDYEQY
TRBV20-1	TRBJ2-1	SAIRTLAGGYNEQF
TRBV5-1	TRBJ1-1	ASSLSGLNTEAF
TRBV7-2	TRBJ2-1	ASSPASGRVPNEQF
TRBV6-2/TRBV6-3	TRBJ1-5	ASSRYTGTSRNQPQH
TRBV5-4	TRBJ1-5	ASYSPGQPQH
TRBV29-1	TRBJ2-7	SVDSGRNYEQY
TRBV4-1	TRBJ2-5	ASSQDPGGLTQY
TRBV10-1	TRBJ2-7	ASCEGLAGYEQY
TRBV20-1	TRBJ2-3	SAHIAGTRSGDTQY
TRBV6-2/TRBV6-3	TRBJ1-1	ASCQITGTGGKAF
TRBV9	TRBJ1-2	ASSVREVDGYT
TRBV6-1	TRBJ2-1	ASSEEVRTSSYNEQF
TRBV20-1	TRBJ2-1	SASHDEQF
TRBV3-1	TRBJ2-2	ASSAGTSGQNTGELF
TRBV20-1	TRBJ2-2	SARDRRTSGDTGELF
TRBV29-1	TRBJ2-3	SVYGETDTQY